This TCR beta chain was found in a study of T cells after yellow fever vaccination. They built TCR cDNA with 5'RACE template switching, a step that put in a universal primer site and UMIs. Via MiXCR, TCRdb re-called the 5' RACE reads, giving one row per CDR3 protein. The data contain 400,000 or so distinct CDR3 sequences, about 6% of them singletons. The CDR3 length is 13 residues. V was shortened by 4 bases and J by 10 bases, with 11 bases between the two germline ends. This clonotype originated in a man between 25 and 39 years old who received the YFV17D yellow fever vaccine. The J gene is TRBJ1-6, the V gene TRBV12-3 or TRBV12-4; D is unclear. The sequencing here drew on PBMCs, taken 5 days after the yellow fever booster vaccination. This CDR3 reads CASSYSRRSPLHF. CDR3 DNA: TGTGCCAGCAGTTACAGTAGGCGGTCACCCCTCCACTTT.